The source of this T cell receptor (beta chain) is a study of regulatory T cells in long-lasting Graves disease. This clonotype was found a few times. The CDR3 length is 12 residues. Germline CDR1 is SGHNT and CDR2 is YYREEE (reference sequence). The V end lost 4 bases, the J end lost 1 base, and 4 bases lay between the germline ends. Time point indicated: newly diagnosed GD, antithyroid drugs for less than 3 months. There was RNA extracted from PBMCs, and the TCR library was made from it. All patients originated from an endocrinology department located in Xi'an, China. CDR3 regions were amplified by Arm-PCR using iRepertoire HTBI primers to build TCR beta libraries. TCRdb itself ran the multiplex PCR reads through MiXCR, one entry per CDR3 protein. The sample contains hundreds of thousands of distinct CDR3 sequences, roughly 14% of which appear only once. The sample was also reused in another study, on T cells in Graves' hyperthyroidism and ophthalmopathy. From that report: Exclusions: uncontrolled infection, other autoimmune disease, pregnancy, lactation.

This chain joins TRBV5-4 and TRBJ2-3; no firm D call. The receptor was isolated from a young man with Graves disease. Sequenced here: peripheral blood mononuclear cells (PBMCs), sampled at new diagnosis, from a patient treated with antithyroid drugs. The CDR3 spells CASSDGTDTQYF. In nucleotides, the CDR3 is TGTGCCAGCAGCGACGGCACAGATACGCAGTATTTT.